The 6 T cell receptor beta chains in this list originate from one sample, sequenced in a study of T cells after yellow fever vaccination. TCRdb reprocessed the 5' RACE reads with MiXCR, giving one entry per CDR3 protein. Of 450,000 to 550,000 distinct CDR3 sequences listed, roughly a fifth are singletons. The sample consisted of PBMCs, taken 15 days after the yellow fever booster vaccination. These receptors originate from a man aged 25-45 years who received the YFV17D yellow fever vaccine.

V usage is TRBV14 and J usage is TRBJ2-1; possible D gene TRBD2, 5 bases. Trimming took off 3 bases at V and 0 bases at J, with 12 bases between the two ends. The CDR3 spans 16 residues. Germline V gene lookup returns CDR1 SGHDN and CDR2 FVKESK. In DNA form, the CDR3 reads TGTGCCAGCAGCCACCTTTTGCGGGCCTCCTACAATGAGCAGTTCTTC. It is translated as CASSHLLRASYNEQFF.

The gene calls are TRBV7-3 and TRBJ2-1; 12 bases match TRBD2. Germline CDR1 reads SGHTA; CDR2 reads FQGTGA. The trim removed 5 bases at V and 7 bases at J, leaving 9 bases unmatched. The CDR3 length is 16 residues. CDR3 DNA: TGTGCCAGCAGCACCAGTCTAGCGGGAGGGGGTAATGAGCAGTTCTTC. Protein sequence: CASSTSLAGGGNEQFF. The full variable domain, rest sourced from reference TRBV7-3 and TRBJ2-1, is GAGVSQTPSNKVTEKGKYVELRCDPISGHTALYWYRQSLGQGPEFLIYFQGTGAADDSGLPNDRFFAVRPEGSVSTLKIQRTERGDSAVYLCASSTSLAGGGNEQFFGPGTRLTVL.

The sample holds a few counts of this clonotype. The chain joins TRBV6-5 to TRBJ2-3, with D perhaps matching TRBD2 (6 bases). V was shortened by 6 bases and J by 0 bases, with 13 bases between the two germline ends. Germline V lookup: CDR1 MNHEY, CDR2 SVGAGI. This CDR3 spans 15 amino acids. CDR3 coding DNA: TGTGCCAGCAGCCTGCGGGATGGGAGCACAGATACGCAGTATTTT. This translates into CASSLRDGSTDTQYF.

The chain joins TRBV2 to TRBJ2-2; TRBD1 agrees at 7 bases. The V segment lost 2 bases and the J segment 5 bases; nucleotides outside the gene matches: 2. In germline, CDR1 is SNHLY, CDR2 FYNNEI. This CDR3 spans 14 amino acids. The CDR3 DNA reads TGTGCCAGCAGTGAACAGGGGGTAACCGGGGAGCTGTTTTTT. As protein: CASSEQGVTGELFF.

V and J are TRBV7-2 and TRBJ2-1; D possibly corresponds to TRBD2 (5 bases). V was trimmed by 5 bases and J by 6 bases, leaving 14 bases between them. CDR1 is SGHTA and CDR2 is FQGNSA in the germline V gene. The CDR3 has 14 residues. CDR3 amino acids: CASSIMWAGNEQFF. CDR3 nucleotide sequence: TGTGCCAGCAGCATCATGTGGGCGGGCAATGAGCAGTTCTTC.

The chain has TRBV18 and TRBJ2-5, with D possibly matching TRBD1 (6 bases). Between the trimmed V and J ends, which lost 4 bases and 4 bases, there was a span of 16 bases. CDR3 length: 15 residues. The germline CDR1 and CDR2 sequences are KGHSH and LQKENI. The DNA for the CDR3 is TGTGCCAGCTCACGACGGACAGAGAATGGAGAGACCCAGTACTTC. It specifies CASSRRTENGETQYF.